Below are 10 T cell receptor beta chains sequenced from a single sample in a study of cytomegalovirus exposure and HLA in healthy donors. PCR used 60 Vbeta primers and 13 Jbeta primers. The method was immunoSEQ multiplex PCR; TCRdb's version includes in-frame clones alone and lacks a portion of them. The table includes under 200,000 clones, roughly 83% detected once. The sequenced sample consisted of PBMCs. The receptors here all came from a woman aged 50 to 60 in good health and CMV-seronegative.

The gene calls are TRBV20-1 and TRBJ1-2; TRBD1 is a possible D gene (5 bases). With 5 bases removed from V and 4 bases from J, the gap between germline ends came to 5 bases. Germline CDR1 and CDR2: DFQATT and SNEGSKA (reference sequence). CDR3 length: 10 residues. The CDR3 coding sequence is TGCAGTGCTGACAGCTATGGCTACACCTTC. It is translated as CSADSYGYTF.

In its sample, this clone was seen once. The chain carries TRBV5-1 and TRBJ2-2; the D is unclear. With 0 bases removed from V and 0 bases from J, the gap between germline ends came to 9 bases. Germline CDR1 SGHRS, CDR2 YFSETQ. This CDR3 is 16 amino acids long. CDR3 residues: CASSLDVQSNTGELFF. The CDR3 coding sequence is TGCGCCAGCAGCTTGGACGTACAATCGAACACCGGGGAGCTGTTTTTT.

The J gene is TRBJ2-7, the V gene TRBV2; possibly TRBD2 for D (6 bases). Trimming stripped 10 bases from V and 0 bases from J, with 16 bases between. CDR3 length equals 14 residues. CDR1 and CDR2 from the germline V gene are SNHLY and FYNNEI. CDR3 DNA sequence: TGTGCCACCGGTAGTAGCGGAAACTCCTACGAGCAGTACTTC. It yields the protein CATGSSGNSYEQYF.

This sequence joins TRBV6-5 and TRBJ2-7, with D maybe TRBD1 (6 bases). This CDR3 has 15 residues. Trimming pared 0 bases from V and 7 bases from J, leaving 16 bases between. Germline V lookup: CDR1 MNHEY, CDR2 SVGAGI. The CDR3 loop is CASSYSGQLLREQYF. Here the CDR3 DNA reads TGTGCCAGCAGTTACTCTGGACAGCTCCTACGGGAGCAGTACTTC.

J is TRBJ2-1 and V is TRBV11-2; 11 positions match TRBD2. The CDR3 is made up of 15 amino acids. The germline V gene has CDR1 SGHAT and CDR2 FQNNGV. J gave up 3 bases and V 4 bases, and 2 bases lay outside the gene matches. Here the CDR3 DNA reads TGTGCCAGCAGCTGGACTAGCGGGTTCTACAATGAGCAGTTCTTC. This codes for CASSWTSGFYNEQFF.

This clone was seen more than once but under ten times. The chain has TRBV19 and TRBJ1-4; the match to TRBD1 covers 11 bases. J gave up 7 bases and V 5 bases, and 6 bases lay outside the gene matches. The CDR3 extends over 15 amino acids. Germline V gene lookup returns CDR1 LNHDA and CDR2 SQIVND (reference sequence). The CDR3 sequence: CASSPGDRGSEKLFF. CDR3 sequence (DNA): TGTGCCAGTAGTCCTGGGGACAGGGGGAGTGAAAAACTGTTTTTT.

V and J are TRBV2 and TRBJ2-2, with 10 nucleotides matching TRBD2. The germline V gene has CDR1 SNHLY and CDR2 FYNNEI. CDR3 length equals 15 residues. The V and J ends lost 7 bases and 5 bases, in that order; junction bases with no gene match: 7. CDR3 protein: CASKKTSGVTGELFF. As DNA, the CDR3 is TGTGCCAGCAAGAAAACTAGCGGGGTGACCGGGGAGCTGTTTTTT. The variable domain in full, completed from reference TRBV2 and TRBJ2-2, reads EPEVTQTPSHQVTQMGQEVILRCVPISNHLYFYWYRQILGQKVEFLVSFYNNEISEKSEIFDDQFSVERPDGSNFTLKIRSTKLEDSAMYFCASKKTSGVTGELFFGEGSRLTVL.

The rearrangement uses TRBV6-1 and TRBJ2-7, with 8 bases matching TRBD2. The CDR3 covers 15 residues. Trimming at V came to 1 base and at J to 5 bases, leaving 7 bases not matched to a gene. Germline CDR1 reads MNHNS; CDR2 reads SASEGT. This CDR3 reads CASSEGRGDSDEQYF. In nucleotides, the CDR3 is TGTGCCAGCAGTGAAGGGCGGGGGGACTCGGACGAGCAGTACTTC.

The gene calls are TRBV28 and TRBJ2-1; possibly TRBD2 for D (6 bases). V shed 7 bases and J shed 0 bases, with 10 bases lying between them. The V gene's germline CDR1 is MDHEN and CDR2 SYDVKM. The CDR3 totals 14 residues. CDR3 region: CASTLAASYNEQFF. The DNA of the CDR3 is TGTGCCAGCACATTAGCGGCCTCCTACAATGAGCAGTTCTTC.

A remark on this clone: The junction shows a germline mismatch at one end, possibly a read error. This chain uses TRBV7-7 with TRBJ1-1; D gene ambiguous. This CDR3 contains 13 residues. The germline V gene encodes CDR1 SSHAT and CDR2 FNYEAQ (reference sequence). The CDR3 DNA is TGTGCTAGCAGCTTAGTCAGGAACACTGAAGCTTTCTTT. Translation: CASSLVRNTEAFF.